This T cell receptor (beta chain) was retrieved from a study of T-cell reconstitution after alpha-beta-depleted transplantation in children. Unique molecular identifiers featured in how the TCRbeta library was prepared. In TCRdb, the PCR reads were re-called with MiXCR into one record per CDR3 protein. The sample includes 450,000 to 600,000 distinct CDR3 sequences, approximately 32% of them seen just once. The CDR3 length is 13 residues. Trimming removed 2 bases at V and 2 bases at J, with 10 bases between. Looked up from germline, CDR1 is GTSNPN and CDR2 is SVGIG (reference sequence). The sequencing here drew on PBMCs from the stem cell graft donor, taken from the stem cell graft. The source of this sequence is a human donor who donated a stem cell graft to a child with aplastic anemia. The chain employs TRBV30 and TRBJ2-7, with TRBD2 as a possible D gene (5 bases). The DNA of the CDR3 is TGTGCCTGGAGTATTGGACTTACCTACGAGCAGTACTTC. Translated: CAWSIGLTYEQYF.